This paragraph covers one TCR beta chain sequence. Its antigen is unknown. These data belong to a study of T cell responses to AZD1222 COVID-19 vaccine. Study at large: Timing groups of about 4 and about 12 weeks for second doses were pooled.

Germline lookup yields CDR1 LGHNA and CDR2 YNFKEQ. The length of the CDR3 is 15 residues. Trimming took 0 bases from V and 9 from J; bases not matched to a gene: 7. TCRdb's table, derived via immunoSEQ multiplex PCR, lists solely in-frame clones and lacks some. The data hold 100,000 to 150,000 clones, with 88% observed a single time. Broader study findings: Donors were chiefly white British, with a greater number of females, and clonal diversity was perhaps underestimated. Spike-specific TCR breadth rose after two AZD1222 doses, and depth rose as well.

The chain has TRBV4-2 and TRBJ1-3, with 8 bases matching TRBD1. Sequencing was performed on peripheral blood, taken on day 0 of AZD1222 vaccination. This receptor was obtained from an adult in good health. The CDR3 loop reads CASSQDRGQARTIYF. Here the CDR3 DNA reads TGTGCCAGCAGCCAAGATAGGGGACAGGCGCGCACCATATATTTT.